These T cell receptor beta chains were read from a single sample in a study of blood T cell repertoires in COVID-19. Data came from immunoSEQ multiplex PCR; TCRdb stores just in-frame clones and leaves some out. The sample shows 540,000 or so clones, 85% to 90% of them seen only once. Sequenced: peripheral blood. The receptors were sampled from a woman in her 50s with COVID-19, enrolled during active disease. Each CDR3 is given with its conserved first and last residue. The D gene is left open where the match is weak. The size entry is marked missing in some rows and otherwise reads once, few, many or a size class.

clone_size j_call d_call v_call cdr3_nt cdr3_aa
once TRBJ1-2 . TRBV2 TGTGCCACCCGAAACGGACAAAGGGGCTACACCTTC CATRNGQRGYTF
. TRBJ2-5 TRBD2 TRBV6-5 TGTGCCAGCATGCGAGCTAGCGGGCTCCAAGAGACCCAGTACTTC CASMRASGLQETQYF
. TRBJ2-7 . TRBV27 TGTGCCAGCAGTTTCGGCAGGGGAGTCTACGAGCAGTACTTC CASSFGRGVYEQYF
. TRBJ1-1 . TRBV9 TGTGCCAGCAGCCCCCAGGGCCAGGGCACTGAAGCTTTCTTT CASSPQGQGTEAFF
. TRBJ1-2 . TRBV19 TGTGCCAGTAGTATCTCCGGAGTTGGCTATGGCTACACCTTC CASSISGVGYGYTF
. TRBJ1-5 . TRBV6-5 TGTGCCAGCCGGTGGGAGGAGGGCAATCAGCCCCAGCATTTT CASRWEEGNQPQHF
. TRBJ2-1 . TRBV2 TGTGCCGTCCTCTACAGGAATGAGCAGTTCTTC CAVLYRNEQFF
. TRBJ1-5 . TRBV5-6 TGTGCCAGCAGCGCCGGAGGGGGGGGCAATCAGCCCCAGCATTTT CASSAGGGGNQPQHF
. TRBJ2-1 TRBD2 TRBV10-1 TGCGCCAGCAGTGAGTCTGCGGGGGGAACTAACAATGAGCAGTTCTTC CASSESAGGTNNEQFF
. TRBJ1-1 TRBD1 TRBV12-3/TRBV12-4 TGTGCCAGCAGTCGGGACAGGTACACTGAAGCTTTCTTT CASSRDRYTEAFF
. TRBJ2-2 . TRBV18 TGTGCCAGCTCACCTCGGAGGAAAGAAGGAGTTGGGGAGCTGTTTTTT CASSPRRKEGVGELFF
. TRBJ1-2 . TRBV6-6 TGTGCCAGCAGTTACGGAGGGGGGGGCGATAACGATGGCTACACCTTC CASSYGGGGDNDGYTF
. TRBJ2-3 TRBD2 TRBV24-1 TGTGCCACCGGCGGGGGGACCACAGATACGCAGTATTTT CATGGGTTDTQYF
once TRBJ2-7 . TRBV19 TGTGCCAGTAGTAGGTTCCCGGGAGAATCCTACGAGCAGTACTTC CASSRFPGESYEQYF
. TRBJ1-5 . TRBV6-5 TGTGCCAGCTCGACGCAGGATCAGCCCCAGCATTTT CASSTQDQPQHF
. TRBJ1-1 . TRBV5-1 TGCGCCAGCAGCTTGATAGCGGGCAGCCCTAAAGCTTTCTTT CASSLIAGSPKAFF
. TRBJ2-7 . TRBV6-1 TGTGCCAGCAGTGAAGCATTAATGGTCTCGAGCGAGCAGTACTTC CASSEALMVSSEQYF
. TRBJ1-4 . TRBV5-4 TGTGCCAGCAGCTTGGACAGGGCTTACGAAAAACTGTTTTTT CASSLDRAYEKLFF
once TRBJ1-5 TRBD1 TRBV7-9 TGTGCCAGCAGCTTAGAGAGGACAGGGGCGAATCAGCCCCAGCATTTT CASSLERTGANQPQHF
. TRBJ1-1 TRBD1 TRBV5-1 TGCGCCAGCAGCTTCCGAGCAGGGGGCGAGGTAGCTTTCTTT CASSFRAGGEVAFF
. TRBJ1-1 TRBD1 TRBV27 TGTGCCAGCAGTGGGGGGACAGTTACTGAAGCTTTCTTT CASSGGTVTEAFF
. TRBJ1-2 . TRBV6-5 TGTGCCTCTCCCGGGGGGATATTAGACTATGGCTACACCTTC CASPGGILDYGYTF
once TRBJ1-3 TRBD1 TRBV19 TGTGCCAGCCTCGACAGGGCCTGGAGCTCTGGAAACACCATATATTTT CASLDRAWSSGNTIYF
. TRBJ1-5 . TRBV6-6 TGTGCCAGCAGTTACGGGCGTTCACAGCCCCAGCATTTT CASSYGRSQPQHF
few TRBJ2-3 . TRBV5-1 TGCGCCAGCAGCCAGGCACCATGGGATACGCAGTATTTT CASSQAPWDTQYF
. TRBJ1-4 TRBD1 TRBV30 TGCCATCCCGAAACCGACAGGGTCGGGGAAAAACTGTTTTTT CHPETDRVGEKLFF